The TCR beta chain described here comes from a study of OX40 agonist ivuxolimab in advanced cancers. Whole-study context: In three patients, partial responses were observed, one with hepatocellular carcinoma and two with cutaneous melanoma.

CDR1 is MNHEY and CDR2 is SVGAGI in the germline V gene. This CDR3 contains 14 residues. Deletions cut 7 bases from V and 1 base from J, with 13 bases between. Study-level points and caveats: The work left the antigen specificity of expanded peripheral T cells undetermined.

Generated by immunoSEQ multiplex PCR, the TCRdb table keeps only in-frame clones and is missing some. The sample consists of about 64,000 clones, around four fifths of them appearing once. For this clone: Its cognate antigen is unknown.

The J gene is TRBJ1-1, the V gene TRBV6-5; D possibly corresponds to TRBD1 (6 bases). Sequencing used CD4+ or CD8+ T cells sorted from blood, obtained in a trial of the OX40 agonist ivuxolimab. The sequence came from an adult with an advanced solid tumor such as melanoma, head and neck, liver or kidney cancer. The CDR3 coding sequence is TGTGCCAGCAAAAGAACAGGGAAGAACACTGAAGCTTTCTTT. Its protein product is CASKRTGKNTEAFF.